The entry that follows covers one TCR beta chain sequence. This record belongs to a study of T-cell reconstitution after alpha-beta-depleted transplantation in children. Library preparation (for TCRbeta) was performed with unique molecular identifiers. TCRdb called the PCR reads again in MiXCR, with one record for every CDR3 protein. The sample holds fewer than 450,000 distinct CDR3 sequences, around 15% seen once. Trimming stripped 0 bases from V and 3 bases from J, with 8 bases between. The CDR3 runs to 13 residues. Germline V lookup: CDR1 GTSNPN, CDR2 SVGIG (reference sequence). This TCR was recovered from a male patient under 10 years old who had a stem cell transplant for acute lymphoblastic leukemia, so the T cells may come from the graft donor. This sequence joins TRBV30 and TRBJ1-1; D is undetermined. The sample was PBMCs, mostly from graft donor cells, taken 360 days after TCRalphabeta/CD19-depleted stem cell transplant. The DNA of the CDR3 is TGTGCCTGGAGTGTAGGCACGTACACTGAAGCTTTCTTT. Its translation: CAWSVGTYTEAFF.